Below, 18 T cell receptor beta chains from the same sample are listed, as sequenced in a study of CD8+ T cells in alopecia areata. Reverse transcribed after extraction, RNA yielded cDNA as the sequencing template. Profiled with immunoSEQ multiplex PCR; TCRdb holds only in-frame clones, not every one. The data hold approximately 110,000 clones, with roughly three fifths observed a single time. Indicated treatment: oral pan-JAK inhibitor, 5-10 mg twice daily. The source was CD4+ T cells sorted from blood, collected at week 24, from a patient treated with tofacitinib. These receptors all come from a human donor with alopecia areata.

This clone has just a few counts. This chain uses TRBV18 with TRBJ2-7, with 13 positions matching TRBD2. Trimming took 6 bases from V and 1 from J; bases not matched to a gene: 6. Germline V lookup: CDR1 KGHSH, CDR2 LQKENI. The CDR3 sequence is 16 residues long. The CDR3: CASSPRLAGGSYEQYF. For the CDR3, the DNA is TGTGCCAGCTCCCCCAGACTAGCGGGGGGTTCCTACGAGCAGTACTTC.

This clone appeared a few times. The rearrangement links TRBV2 to TRBJ1-4; D unclear. The V end lost 4 bases, the J end lost 7 bases, and 13 bases lay between the germline ends. The CDR3 runs to 14 residues. Germline CDR1 reads SNHLY; CDR2 reads FYNNEI. The CDR3 region is CASSGPIWGEKLFF. In DNA form, the CDR3 reads TGTGCCAGCAGTGGCCCTATCTGGGGTGAAAAACTGTTTTTT.

This chain's CDR3 is CASSLAQSWGYTF. CDR3 DNA: TGCGCCAGCAGCTTGGCCCAGTCTTGGGGCTACACCTTC. The chain has TRBV5-1 and TRBJ1-2, with D unresolved. In germline, CDR1 is SGHRS, CDR2 YFSETQ. The CDR3 extends over 13 amino acids. V lost 0 bases to trimming and J lost 8 bases, with 11 bases between them. Looking up the rest from reference TRBV5-1 and TRBJ1-2 gives the full variable domain: KAGVTQTPRYLIKTRGQQVTLSCSPISGHRSVSWYQQTPGQGLQFLFEYFSETQRNKGNFPGRFSGRQFSNSRSEMNVSTLELGDSALYLCASSLAQSWGYTFGSGTRLTVV.

This rearrangement joins TRBV19 to TRBJ1-5; no clear D gene. Germline CDR1 is LNHDA and CDR2 is SQIVND (reference sequence). Trimming took off 3 bases at V and 2 bases at J, with 14 bases between the two ends. The CDR3 runs to 16 residues. Here the CDR3 reads CASSIKEKWGNQPQHF. In nucleotides, the CDR3 is TGTGCCAGTAGTATTAAGGAAAAGTGGGGCAATCAGCCCCAGCATTTT.

The V call is TRBV5-6, the J call TRBJ2-1, with D perhaps assigned TRBD1 or TRBD2 (6 bases each). The CDR3 has 16 amino acids. CDR1 and CDR2 from the germline V gene are SGHDT and YYEEEE. Between the trimmed V and J ends, which lost 2 bases and 3 bases, there was a span of 15 bases. CDR3 in amino acids: CASSFGGGVNYNEQFF. Written as DNA, the CDR3 is TGTGCCAGCAGCTTCGGGGGCGGGGTTAACTACAATGAGCAGTTCTTC.

V and J are TRBV7-9 and TRBJ2-7; perhaps D is TRBD1 or TRBD2 (5 bases each). This CDR3 has 11 residues. Germline loops: CDR1 SEHNR, CDR2 FQNEAQ (reference sequence). The V and J ends lost 5 bases and 7 bases respectively, with 9 bases between them. CDR3 amino acids: CASSRGVEQYF. For the CDR3, the DNA is TGTGCCAGCAGCCGAGGGGTGGAGCAGTACTTC.

J is TRBJ1-2 and V is TRBV6-1; D is undetermined. This CDR3 spans 12 amino acids. Per the germline V gene, CDR1 is MNHNS and CDR2 is SASEGT. V was pared by 6 bases and J by 2 bases, with 7 bases between. Here the CDR3 reads CASSEANYGYTF. The CDR3 DNA reads TGTGCCAGCAGCGAGGCGAACTATGGCTACACCTTC.

V usage is TRBV5-1 and J usage is TRBJ2-5, with D possibly matching TRBD1 (6 bases). Germline-derived CDR1 and CDR2 are SGHRS and YFSETQ. The CDR3 is 14 amino acids. The V end was cut by 4 bases, the J end by 2 bases, with 12 bases between. The CDR3 DNA is TGCGCCAGCAGCCCGGGGACACAGCAAGAGACCCAGTACTTC. Protein sequence: CASSPGTQQETQYF.

The chain carries TRBV30 and TRBJ2-5, with 9 bases aligning to TRBD1. Germline CDR1 is GTSNPN and CDR2 is SVGIG (reference sequence). V was pared by 2 bases and J by 6 bases, with 7 bases of the junction left unmatched. CDR3 length: 14 amino acids. Here the CDR3 DNA reads TGTGCCTGGAGTAGGGGGGGACAGGGCAAGACCCAGTACTTC. Translating gives CAWSRGGQGKTQYF.

This clone was recorded a few times. The rearrangement links TRBV30 to TRBJ2-3, with D uncertain. V dropped 5 bases and J dropped 0 bases, with 12 bases sitting between them. This CDR3 is built from 14 residues. Looked up from germline, CDR1 is GTSNPN and CDR2 is SVGIG (reference sequence). CDR3 sequence reads: CAWDRSSSTDTQYF. The DNA of the CDR3 is TGTGCCTGGGACCGGAGTTCTAGCACAGATACGCAGTATTTT. Full variable domain (outside the CDR3, taken from reference TRBV30 and TRBJ2-3): SQTIHQWPATLVQPVGSPLSLECTVEGTSNPNLYWYRQAAGRGLQLLFYSVGIGQISSEVPQNLSASRPQDRQFILSSKKLLLSDSGFYLCAWDRSSSTDTQYFGPGTRLTVL.

The J gene is TRBJ1-1, the V gene TRBV7-8, with TRBD1 identical over 8 bases. This CDR3 comprises 14 residues. Germline loops: CDR1 SGHVS, CDR2 FQNEAQ. V was pared by 5 bases and J by 9 bases, with 11 bases of the junction left unmatched. This CDR3 reads CASSKGQVGSQAFF. CDR3 bases: TGTGCCAGCAGCAAGGGACAGGTGGGATCCCAAGCTTTCTTT. The full variable domain, its missing parts supplied by reference TRBV7-8 and TRBJ1-1, is GAGVSQSPRYKVAKRGQDVALRCDPISGHVSLFWYQQALGQGPEFLTYFQNEAQLDKSGLPSDRFFAERPEGSVSTLKIQRTQQEDSAVYLCASSKGQVGSQAFFGQGTRLTVV.

This clone was found a few times. V and J are TRBV4-2 and TRBJ1-6; 10 bases are shared with TRBD1. The CDR3 has 16 amino acids. J gave up 7 bases and V 1 base, and 4 bases lay outside the gene matches. CDR1 is LGHNA and CDR2 is YNFKEQ in the germline V gene. Written as DNA, the CDR3 is TGTGCCAGCAGCCAAGGTGGGGGACAGGGGAATTCACCCCTCCACTTT. Residues: CASSQGGGQGNSPLHF.

The chain uses TRBV4-1 and TRBJ1-1; TRBD1 is a possible D gene (5 bases). The CDR3 loop spans 16 amino acids. The germline V gene has CDR1 MGHRA and CDR2 YSYEKL. V was trimmed by 2 bases and J by 4 bases, leaving 17 bases between them. This CDR3 is CASSQSALGRVTEAFF. DNA for the CDR3: TGCGCCAGCAGCCAATCGGCCCTAGGCAGGGTCACTGAAGCTTTCTTT.

The chain recombines TRBV4-3 with TRBJ2-3, with D maybe TRBD1 (5 bases). The CDR3 loop spans 14 amino acids. Germline lookup yields CDR1 LGHNA and CDR2 YSLEER. V was trimmed by 1 base and J by 5 bases, leaving 10 bases between them. This chain's CDR3 is CASSQGRGRDTQYF. In nucleotides, the CDR3 is TGCGCCAGCAGCCAAGGAAGGGGAAGAGATACGCAGTATTTT.

This clone was counted ten times or more. This sequence joins TRBV29-1 and TRBJ2-3; D gene unclear. Germline V gives CDR1 SQVTM, CDR2 ANQGSEA. Trimming removed 0 bases at V and 1 base at J, with 11 bases between. CDR3 length: 15 amino acids. This CDR3 reads CSVEELAGGTDTQYF. CDR3 coding DNA: TGCAGCGTTGAAGAATTGGCTGGGGGCACAGATACGCAGTATTTT.

The V call is TRBV2, the J call TRBJ2-5; D unresolved. V dropped 7 bases and J dropped 1 base, with 4 bases sitting between them. Germline assignment: CDR1 SNHLY and CDR2 FYNNEI. The CDR3 contains 11 residues. CDR3 bases: TGTGCCAGCACCCTCCAAGAGACCCAGTACTTC. Protein: CASTLQETQYF. Based on the CDR3 plus reference TRBV2 and TRBJ2-5, the full variable domain is EPEVTQTPSHQVTQMGQEVILRCVPISNHLYFYWYRQILGQKVEFLVSFYNNEISEKSEIFDDQFSVERPDGSNFTLKIRSTKLEDSAMYFCASTLQETQYFGPGTRLLVL.

V and J are TRBV25-1 and TRBJ2-3; D is perhaps TRBD1 or TRBD2 (6 bases each). The CDR3 length is 15 residues. Germline V gene sequence: CDR1 MGHDK, CDR2 SYGVNS. The germline V and J ends were trimmed by 7 bases and 1 base, with 15 bases remaining between them. CDR3: CASTNTGARTDTQYF. CDR3 bases: TGTGCCAGCACCAACACGGGGGCGCGCACAGATACGCAGTATTTT.

The V gene is TRBV11-2, the J gene TRBJ2-1; TRBD2 matches at 10 bases. In germline, CDR1 is SGHAT, CDR2 FQNNGV. Unmatched junction bases numbered 1, after V lost 5 bases and J lost 3 bases. This CDR3 region has 14 residues. The chain's CDR3 is CASSLAGVYNEQFF. CDR3 nucleotides: TGTGCCAGCAGCCTAGCGGGGGTCTACAATGAGCAGTTCTTC.